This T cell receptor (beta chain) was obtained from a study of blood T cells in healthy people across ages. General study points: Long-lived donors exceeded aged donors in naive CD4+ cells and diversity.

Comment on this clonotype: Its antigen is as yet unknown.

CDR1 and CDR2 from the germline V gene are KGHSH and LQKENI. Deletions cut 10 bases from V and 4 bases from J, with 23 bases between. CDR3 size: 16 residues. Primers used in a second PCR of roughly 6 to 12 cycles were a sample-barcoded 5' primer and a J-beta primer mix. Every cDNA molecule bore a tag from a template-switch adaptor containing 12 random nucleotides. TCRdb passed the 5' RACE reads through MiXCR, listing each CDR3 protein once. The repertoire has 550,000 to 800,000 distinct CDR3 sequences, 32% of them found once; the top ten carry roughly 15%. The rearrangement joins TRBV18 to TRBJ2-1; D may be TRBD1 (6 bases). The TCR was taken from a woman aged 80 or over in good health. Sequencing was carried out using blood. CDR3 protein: CANTQGLRDIYNEQFF. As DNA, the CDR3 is TGTGCCAACACGCAAGGCCTCCGGGACATATACAATGAGCAGTTCTTC.